A selection of T cell receptor beta chains follows, all from one sample in a study of T cell responses to AZD1222 COVID-19 vaccine. Clones were read by immunoSEQ multiplex PCR, and TCRdb kept only the in-frame ones, dropping some. This sample has 110,000 to 150,000 clones, with about 90% found just once. Sequencing was performed on peripheral blood, taken on day 0 of AZD1222 vaccination. These receptors were obtained from an adult in good health. The CDR3 runs from the conserved cysteine through the conserved F or W. The D gene is left open where the match is weak. Not all rows give a size; the values are once, few, many and, for expanded clones, a class.

j_gene | abundance | d_gene | v_gene | CDR3nt | CDR3aa
TRBJ2-6 | few | - | TRBV30 | TGTGCCTGGAGTGTACTCGGTGCTGGGGCCAACGTCCTGACTTTC | CAWSVLGAGANVLTF
TRBJ2-7 | - | TRBD1 | TRBV27 | TGTGCCAGCGAACCGGGACAGAGATACGAGCAGTACTTC | CASEPGQRYEQYF
TRBJ1-1 | - | - | TRBV12-3/TRBV12-4 | TGTGCCAGCAGTCTCAAGCAGAACACTGAAGCTTTCTTT | CASSLKQNTEAFF
TRBJ1-1 | - | - | TRBV3-1/TRBV3-2 | TGTGCCAGCAGCCAATCCTTCGGGAGTGAAGCTTTCTTT | CASSQSFGSEAFF
TRBJ1-2 | many | - | TRBV19 | TGTGCCAGTACCGACGAGGGGGAAAGGGATGGCTACACCTTC | CASTDEGERDGYTF
TRBJ2-5 | - | - | TRBV5-1 | TGCGCCAGCAGCTCGACAGGTCCTCCTCAAGAGACCCAGTACTTC | CASSSTGPPQETQYF
TRBJ1-1 | - | - | TRBV20-1 | TGCAGTGCTAGAGAAGGCCCTGAAGCTTTCTTT | CSAREGPEAFF
TRBJ2-7 | - | TRBD1 | TRBV7-7 | TGTGCCAGCAGCTTGGAATCGGACAGGGCCTACGAGCAGTACTTC | CASSLESDRAYEQYF
TRBJ2-5 | - | TRBD2 | TRBV5-1 | TGCGCCAGCAGTTTAGCGGGACTCCAAGGGGAGACCCAGTACTTC | CASSLAGLQGETQYF
TRBJ2-1 | - | - | TRBV19 | TGTGCCAGTAGTAGGACCCAGGGATCTTATGAGCAGTTCTTC | CASSRTQGSYEQFF
TRBJ1-6 | - | TRBD1 | TRBV11-3 | TGTGCCAGCAGCCCAGACAGGGGAGGGGTCCATAATTCACCCCTCCACTTT | CASSPDRGGVHNSPLHF
TRBJ2-5 | - | - | TRBV10-2 | TGCGCCAGCCTTTGGTCAGGGGGGGAGACCCAGTACTTC | CASLWSGGETQYF
TRBJ2-5 | - | TRBD1 | TRBV27 | TGTGCCAGCAGTTTGACAGGGTTTAGGGAGACCCAGTACTTC | CASSLTGFRETQYF
TRBJ1-3 | - | - | TRBV18 | TGTGCCAGCTCACCAGGCACTGGAAACACCATATATTTT | CASSPGTGNTIYF
TRBJ1-4 | - | TRBD1 | TRBV5-1 | TGCGCCAGCAGCTTCAGGACAGGGGCCAATGAAAAACTGTTTTTT | CASSFRTGANEKLFF
TRBJ2-1 | once | TRBD1 | TRBV12-3/TRBV12-4 | TGTGCCAGCAGGAACAGGGGTTACAATGAGCAGTTCTTC | CASRNRGYNEQFF
TRBJ2-1 | - | - | TRBV14 | TGTGCCAGCAGCCAGAACATGCAAGGCCTCTACAATGAGCAGTTCTTC | CASSQNMQGLYNEQFF
TRBJ2-7 | - | - | TRBV10-3 | TGTGCCATCAGTGGCGGATTCGGCTACGAGCAGTACTTC | CAISGGFGYEQYF
TRBJ1-1 | - | - | TRBV30 | TGTGCCTGGGAGGGCACTGAAGCTTTCTTT | CAWEGTEAFF
TRBJ2-7 | few | - | TRBV19 | TGTGCCAGTAGTATGGGGGCCTACGAGCAGTACTTC | CASSMGAYEQYF
TRBJ2-1 | - | TRBD2 | TRBV3-1/TRBV3-2 | TGTGCCAGCAGCCAAGTTGGACTAGCGGCCTACAATGAGCAGTTCTTC | CASSQVGLAAYNEQFF
TRBJ1-2 | - | TRBD1 | TRBV29-1 | TGCAGCGTTGAAGATGATGTAGGGGACAGGAGCTATGGCTACACCTTC | CSVEDDVGDRSYGYTF
TRBJ2-3 | once | - | TRBV3-1/TRBV3-2 | TGTGCCAGCAGCCGATGGGCAGATACGCAGTATTTT | CASSRWADTQYF
TRBJ2-7 | - | - | TRBV7-9 | TGTGCCAGCAGCTTAGAGTTGACGGGGGCGCGTTACGAGCAGTACTTC | CASSLELTGARYEQYF
TRBJ1-5 | - | - | TRBV19 | TGTGCCAGTAGTATAGACGCTCCGGGGCGAGGTCGCAATCAGCCCCAGCATTTT | CASSIDAPGRGRNQPQHF
TRBJ1-2 | - | TRBD1 | TRBV9 | TGTGCCAGCAGCGTAGACGGGACAGGGGCGTATGGCTACACCTTC | CASSVDGTGAYGYTF
TRBJ2-1 | - | - | TRBV7-2 | TGTGCCAGCAGCTTCCCGGGACTCCCCCTAAATGAGCAGTTCTTC | CASSFPGLPLNEQFF
TRBJ1-2 | - | TRBD1 | TRBV11-2 | TGTGCCAGCAGCCTTTCACAGGGGGTTGGCAACTATGGCTACACCTTC | CASSLSQGVGNYGYTF
TRBJ1-1 | - | - | TRBV5-4 | TGTGCCAGCAGAATCGACGGAGCGAACACTGAAGCTTTCTTT | CASRIDGANTEAFF
TRBJ1-5 | - | - | TRBV3-1/TRBV3-2 | TGTGCCAGCAGCCAATTCGGGATCCGAAATCAGCCCCAGCATTTT | CASSQFGIRNQPQHF
TRBJ2-2 | - | - | TRBV4-2 | TGTGCCAGCAGCCAAGATTCCGGGGAGCTGTTTTTT | CASSQDSGELFF
TRBJ1-1 | - | TRBD1 | TRBV11-2 | TGTGCCAGCAGCTTCGACAGGGATATGTACACTGAAGCTTTCTTT | CASSFDRDMYTEAFF
TRBJ2-5 | - | - | TRBV6-2/TRBV6-3 | TGTGCCAGCAGTTATATCGCAGAGACCCAGTACTTC | CASSYIAETQYF
TRBJ2-2 | - | - | TRBV5-1 | TGCGCCAGCAGCTTAAGGGAGGACAACACCGGGGAGCTGTTTTTT | CASSLREDNTGELFF
TRBJ1-2 | once | - | TRBV6-5 | TGTGCCAGCAGTTACTCGGCAGGGGTGGACTATGGCTACACCTTC | CASSYSAGVDYGYTF
TRBJ1-2 | - | - | TRBV5-1 | TGCGCCAGCAGCTTGCCCGTAGGGCAGGCTGGAGGCTACACCTTC | CASSLPVGQAGGYTF
TRBJ1-4 | - | - | TRBV2 | TGTGCCAGCAGTAGACAGATAAACTTGTTTTTT | CASSRQINLFF
TRBJ2-6 | few | - | TRBV4-2 | TGTGCCAGCAGCCACCAAATAGGGGGACATTTAATCTCTGGGGCCAACGTCCTGACTTTC | CASSHQIGGHLISGANVLTF